There are a few counts of the clone carrying this T cell receptor beta chain. Antigen unknown. TCRdb ran MiXCR on the 5' RACE reads and lists one entry per CDR3 protein. Of fewer than 400,000 distinct CDR3 sequences in the sample, 14% to 15% are singletons; the top ten hold around 1%. This entry belongs to a study of CD8 T cells in ankylosing spondylitis. Study results and limitations: In peripheral blood, disease-linked CD8+ clones occurred at relatively low frequencies. Disease-linked clones were reportedly significantly enriched in matched ankylosing spondylitis synovial fluid.

V trimming: 2 bases; J trimming: 5 bases; junction bases outside the gene matches: 6. There are 14 residues in the CDR3. Germline CDR1 SGHRS, CDR2 YFSETQ. Material: blood, either unsorted or a sorted T cell fraction (not recorded which). This sequence was found in a male donor with ankylosing spondylitis or in good health (not recorded which). V and J are TRBV5-1 and TRBJ1-2; TRBD1 matches at 7 bases. Here the CDR3 DNA reads TGCGCCAGCAGCTTATCGATGACAGGGTATGGCTACACCTTC. Its translation is CASSLSMTGYGYTF.